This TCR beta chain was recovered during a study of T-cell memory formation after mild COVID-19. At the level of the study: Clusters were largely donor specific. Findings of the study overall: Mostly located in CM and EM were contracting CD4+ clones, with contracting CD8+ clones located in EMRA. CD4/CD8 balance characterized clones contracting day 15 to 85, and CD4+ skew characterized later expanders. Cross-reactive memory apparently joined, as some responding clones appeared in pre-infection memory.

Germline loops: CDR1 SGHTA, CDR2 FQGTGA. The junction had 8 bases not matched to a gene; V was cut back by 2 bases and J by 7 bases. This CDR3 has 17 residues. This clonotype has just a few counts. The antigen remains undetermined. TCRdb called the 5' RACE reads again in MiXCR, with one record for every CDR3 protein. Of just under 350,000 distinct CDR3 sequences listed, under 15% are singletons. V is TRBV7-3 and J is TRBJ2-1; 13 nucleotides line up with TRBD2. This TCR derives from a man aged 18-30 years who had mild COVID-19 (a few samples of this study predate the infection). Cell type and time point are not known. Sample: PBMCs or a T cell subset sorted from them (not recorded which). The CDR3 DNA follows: TGTGCCAGCAGCTTACCGAAACTAGCGGGGGGGCATAATGAGCAGTTCTTC. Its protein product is CASSLPKLAGGHNEQFF.